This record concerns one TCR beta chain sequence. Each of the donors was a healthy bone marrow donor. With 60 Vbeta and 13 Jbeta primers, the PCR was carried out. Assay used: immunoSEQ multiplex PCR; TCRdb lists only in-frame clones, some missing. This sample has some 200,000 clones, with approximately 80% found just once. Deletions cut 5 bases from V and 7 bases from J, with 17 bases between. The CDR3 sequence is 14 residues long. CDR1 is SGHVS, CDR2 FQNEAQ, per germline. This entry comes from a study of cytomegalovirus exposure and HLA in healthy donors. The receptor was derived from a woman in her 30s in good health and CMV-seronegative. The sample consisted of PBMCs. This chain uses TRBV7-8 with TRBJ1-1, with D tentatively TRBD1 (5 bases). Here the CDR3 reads CASSLRQPGVEAFF. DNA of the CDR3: TGTGCCAGCAGCCTTAGACAGCCTGGCGTTGAAGCTTTCTTT.